This TCR beta chain was observed in a study of blood T cell repertoires in COVID-19. Study information: The United States, Italy and Spain supplied acute and convalescent COVID-19 samples. T cells, B-cell-depleted T cells, or PBMCs supplied cDNA or gDNA.

This CDR3 region has 14 residues. V was pared by 3 bases and J by 8 bases, with 6 bases of the junction left unmatched. From germline, CDR1 is SNHLY and CDR2 FYNNEI. Under the authors' procedure: Estimated nucleated cell counts came from reference gene primer amplification. Here immunoSEQ multiplex PCR was the method, and the copy in TCRdb shows in-frame clones only, minus some. V and J calls and clone size are copied from that table; D and trimming were computed from the DNA. The sample consists of about 280,000 clones, around 90% of them appearing once. V gene TRBV2 combines with J gene TRBJ2-5, with 10 bases aligning to TRBD1. The receptor's source is a man aged 50 to 60 with acute or convalescent COVID-19. Sequencing was carried out using peripheral blood. The CDR3 bases are TGTGCCAGCAGTGACGTGGGACAGGGGATAACCCAGTACTTC. Translation gives CASSDVGQGITQYF.